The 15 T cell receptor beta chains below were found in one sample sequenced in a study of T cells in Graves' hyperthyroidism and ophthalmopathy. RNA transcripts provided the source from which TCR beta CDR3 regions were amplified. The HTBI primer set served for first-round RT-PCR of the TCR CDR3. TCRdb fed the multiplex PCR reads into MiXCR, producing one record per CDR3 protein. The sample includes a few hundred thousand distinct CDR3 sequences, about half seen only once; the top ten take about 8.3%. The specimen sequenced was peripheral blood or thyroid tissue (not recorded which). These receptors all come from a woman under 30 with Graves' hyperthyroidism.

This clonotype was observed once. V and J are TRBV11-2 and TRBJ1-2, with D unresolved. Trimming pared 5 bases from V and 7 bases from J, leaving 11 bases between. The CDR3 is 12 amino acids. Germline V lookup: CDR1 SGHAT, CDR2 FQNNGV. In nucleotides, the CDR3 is TGTGCCAGCAGCCAAGAGGTTCGTGGCTACACCTTC. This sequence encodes CASSQEVRGYTF.

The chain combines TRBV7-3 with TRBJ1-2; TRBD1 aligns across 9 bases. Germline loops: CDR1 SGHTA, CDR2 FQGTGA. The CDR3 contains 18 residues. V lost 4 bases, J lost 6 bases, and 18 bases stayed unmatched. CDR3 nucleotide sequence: TGTGCCAGCAGCTCTTCCGGGACAGGGATGGCTGCGGCGCATGGCTACACCTTC. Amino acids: CASSSSGTGMAAAHGYTF.

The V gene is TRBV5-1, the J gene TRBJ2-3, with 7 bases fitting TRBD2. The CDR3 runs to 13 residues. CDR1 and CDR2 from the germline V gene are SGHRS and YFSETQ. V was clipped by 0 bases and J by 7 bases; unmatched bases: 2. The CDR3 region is CASSLEGLNTQYF. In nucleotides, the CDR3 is TGCGCCAGCAGCTTGGAGGGACTAAATACGCAGTATTTT.

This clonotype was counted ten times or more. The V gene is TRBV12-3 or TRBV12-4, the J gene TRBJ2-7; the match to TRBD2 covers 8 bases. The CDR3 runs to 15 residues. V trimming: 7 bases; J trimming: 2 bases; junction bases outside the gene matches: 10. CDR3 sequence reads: CASTGGASATYEQYF. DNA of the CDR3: TGTGCCAGCACCGGGGGGGCTAGCGCAACCTACGAGCAGTACTTC.

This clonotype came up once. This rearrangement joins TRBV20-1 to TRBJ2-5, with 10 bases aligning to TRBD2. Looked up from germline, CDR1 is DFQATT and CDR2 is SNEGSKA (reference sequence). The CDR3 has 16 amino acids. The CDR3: CSYLAGVSRRKETQYF. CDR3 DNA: TGCAGCTATCTAGCGGGAGTATCTCGAAGGAAAGAGACCCAGTACTTC.

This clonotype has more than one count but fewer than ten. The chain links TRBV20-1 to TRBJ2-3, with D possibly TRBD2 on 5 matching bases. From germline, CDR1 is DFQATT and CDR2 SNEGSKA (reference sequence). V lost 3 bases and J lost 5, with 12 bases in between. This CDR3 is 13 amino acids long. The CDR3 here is CSARDLGKDTQYF. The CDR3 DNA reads TGCAGTGCTAGGGACTTAGGTAAAGATACGCAGTATTTT.

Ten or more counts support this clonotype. DNA for the CDR3: TGCGCCAGCAGCCAAGGAGCCCTCTACGAGCAGTACTTC. Its protein product is CASSQGALYEQYF. V and J are TRBV4-1 and TRBJ2-7, with D unresolved. Germline CDR1 and CDR2: MGHRA and YSYEKL. The germline V and J ends were trimmed by 1 base and 3 bases, with 7 bases remaining between them. This CDR3 contains 13 residues.

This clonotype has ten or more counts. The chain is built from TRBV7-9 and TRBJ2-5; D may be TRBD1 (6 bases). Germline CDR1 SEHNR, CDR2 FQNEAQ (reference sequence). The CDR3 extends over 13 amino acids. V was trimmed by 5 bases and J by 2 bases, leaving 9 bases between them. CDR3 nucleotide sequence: TGTGCCAGCAGCCGGGACAAACAAGAGACCCAGTACTTC. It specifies CASSRDKQETQYF.

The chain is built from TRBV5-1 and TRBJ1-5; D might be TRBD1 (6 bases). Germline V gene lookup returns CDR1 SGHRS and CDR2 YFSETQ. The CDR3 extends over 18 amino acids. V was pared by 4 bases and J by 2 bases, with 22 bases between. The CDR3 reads CASSHLGGGVCRNQPQHF. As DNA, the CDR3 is TGCGCCAGCAGCCATCTAGGGGGGGGGGTCTGTCGCAATCAGCCCCAGCATTTT.

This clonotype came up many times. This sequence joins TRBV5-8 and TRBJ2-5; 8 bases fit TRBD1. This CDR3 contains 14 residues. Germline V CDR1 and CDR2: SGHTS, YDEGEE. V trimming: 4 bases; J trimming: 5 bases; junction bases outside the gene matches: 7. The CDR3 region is CASSLRGHFETQYF. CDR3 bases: TGTGCCAGCAGCCTCAGGGGGCACTTCGAGACCCAGTACTTC.

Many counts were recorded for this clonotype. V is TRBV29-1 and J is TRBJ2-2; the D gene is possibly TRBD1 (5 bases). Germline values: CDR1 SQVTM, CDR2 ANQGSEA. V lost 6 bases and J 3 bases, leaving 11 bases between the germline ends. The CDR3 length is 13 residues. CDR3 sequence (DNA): TGCAGCGTCCAGGGCTTTGACACCGGGGAGCTGTTTTTT. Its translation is CSVQGFDTGELFF.

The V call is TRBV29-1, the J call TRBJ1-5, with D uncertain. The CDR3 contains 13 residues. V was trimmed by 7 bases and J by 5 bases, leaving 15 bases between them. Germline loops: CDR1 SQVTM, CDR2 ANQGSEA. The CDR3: CSASQRADQPQHF. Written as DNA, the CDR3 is TGCAGCGCTAGCCAGAGGGCCGATCAGCCCCAGCATTTT.

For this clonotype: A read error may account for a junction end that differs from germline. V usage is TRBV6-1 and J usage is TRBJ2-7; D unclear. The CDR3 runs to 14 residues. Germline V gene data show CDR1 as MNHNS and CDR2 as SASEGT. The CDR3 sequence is CASDAPGRSYELYF. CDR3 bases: TGTGCCAGCGACGCTCCCGGCCGCTCCTACGAGCTGTACTTC.

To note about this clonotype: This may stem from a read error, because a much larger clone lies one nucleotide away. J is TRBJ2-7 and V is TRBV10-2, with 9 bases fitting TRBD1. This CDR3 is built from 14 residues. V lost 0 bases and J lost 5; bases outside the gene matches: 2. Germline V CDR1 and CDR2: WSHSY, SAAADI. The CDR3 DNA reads TGCGCCAGCAGTGAGTCCCGGACAGGGGACGAGCAGTACTTC. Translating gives CASSESRTGDEQYF.

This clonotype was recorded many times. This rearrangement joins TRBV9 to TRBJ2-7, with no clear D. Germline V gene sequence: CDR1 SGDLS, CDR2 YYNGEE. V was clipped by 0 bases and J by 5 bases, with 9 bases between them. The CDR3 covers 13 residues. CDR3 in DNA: TGTGCCAGCAGCGTAGATCTACAGAACGAGCAGTACTTC. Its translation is CASSVDLQNEQYF.